Listed below are T cell receptor beta chains from one sample, sequenced in a study of blood T cell repertoires in COVID-19. Sequenced by immunoSEQ multiplex PCR; TCRdb stores in-frame clones only, minus some. Here the sample spans 150,000 to 200,000 clones, more than 85% being singletons. The source material was PBMCs or T cells enriched from blood (not recorded which). All receptors come from a woman in her forties in a cohort exposed to, infected with or recovered from COVID-19 (not recorded which). The conserved cysteine and the conserved F or W are not part of the CDR3 here. Fields, in order: V gene, J gene, CDR3 protein.

TRBV7-9	TRBJ1-6	ASSLVDGASSYNSPLH
TRBV10-2	TRBJ1-1	ASSETGYTEAF
TRBV28	TRBJ1-4	ASRSETGPTNEKLF
TRBV19	TRBJ1-5	ASSISQTGGVQPQH
TRBV27	TRBJ2-1	ASVSSGRVRNEQF
TRBV5-5	TRBJ1-1	ASSFPGGAEAF
TRBV15	TRBJ1-1	ATSIVGGLRTEAF
TRBV29-1	TRBJ2-5	SVESRERVETQY
TRBV19	TRBJ1-2	ASSTIGQSYGYT
TRBV2	TRBJ1-4	ASLNRLENYISTNEKLF
TRBV15	TRBJ1-5	ATSSRVSNQPQH
TRBV28	TRBJ1-4	ASSDRAEKLF
TRBV5-4	TRBJ1-1	ASSRGGVNTEAF
TRBV9	TRBJ2-1	ASSVGSGRGQYNEQF
TRBV5-5	TRBJ1-4	ASHQGGVGEKLF
TRBV5-8	TRBJ1-1	ASSLVRDTEAF
TRBV5-4	TRBJ1-1	ASSYRTMNTEAF
TRBV4-1	TRBJ1-2	ASSQDQGQGRWANYGYT
TRBV11-3	TRBJ2-1	ASSYDRGPASEQF
TRBV4-1	TRBJ1-1	ASSQGLAEAF
TRBV4-1	TRBJ2-1	ASSQIAGEYNEQF
TRBV20-1	TRBJ2-7	SASPGRRASGVSSYEQY
TRBV4-1	TRBJ2-7	ASSRTGDYEQY
TRBV7-9	TRBJ1-4	ASSRRQGADEKLF
TRBV3-1/TRBV3-2	TRBJ2-3	ASSQDLAGGRDTQY
TRBV5-4	TRBJ1-1	ASSNTGLNTEAF
TRBV27	TRBJ1-2	ASSFGAGGGYT
TRBV9	TRBJ2-2	ASSPGSGSSGELF
TRBV19	TRBJ2-3	ASSPGRGAGGRY
TRBV19	TRBJ2-5	ASSTIGGSFQETQY
TRBV15	TRBJ2-1	ATSRSGATYNEQF
TRBV11-2	TRBJ1-1	ASSLDRTGQTEAF
TRBV5-6	TRBJ1-3	ASSLIRDSFLFSGNTIY
TRBV6-2/TRBV6-3	TRBJ1-5	ASSYAGSQPQH
TRBV3-1/TRBV3-2	TRBJ1-2	ASSQGNQGGHGYT
TRBV5-4	TRBJ2-5	ASSRGTSGGGRETQY
TRBV4-3	TRBJ1-6	ASSLTPPGGFSPLH
TRBV3-1/TRBV3-2	TRBJ2-7	ASSQKGLAGGPYEQY
TRBV15	TRBJ2-1	ATTGLAGGKRNEQF
TRBV5-1	TRBJ1-5	ASSLGRSLANQPQH
TRBV4-1	TRBJ1-5	ASSQGADHNQPQH
TRBV11-2	TRBJ1-5	ASSLGGSGQPQH
TRBV5-1	TRBJ2-7	ASSSGQPYEQY
TRBV7-9	TRBJ2-1	ASSFSGASGRGNEQF